This T cell receptor (beta chain) was sequenced during a study of beta chain features in type 1 diabetes. Notes on the study in general: The naive, central memory and Treg TCRB repertoires looked more alike in patients than they did in healthy donors. Cells with high TCR expression could be over-represented when cDNA is sequenced.

A remark on this clone: Its target is not known.

The entirety of the isolated RNA underwent reverse transcription, so expressed TCRB transcripts were sequenced. Repertoires were generated with immunoSEQ multiplex PCR, while TCRdb's copy carries only in-frame clones and drops some. Among fewer than 200,000 clones listed, roughly an eighth were seen once. The CDR3 length is 13 residues. Germline V gene data show CDR1 as LNHDA and CDR2 as SQIVND (reference sequence). The V end lost 5 bases, the J end lost 3 bases, and 11 bases lay between the germline ends. Source material: central memory CD4+ T cells from blood. V and J are TRBV19 and TRBJ2-7, with a weak D call TRBD2 (5 bases). This sequence was found in a woman between 18 and 29 years old in good health. CDR3 sequence reads: CASSVPGIYEQYF. The CDR3 DNA is TGTGCCAGTAGTGTCCCGGGAATCTACGAGCAGTACTTC. The full variable domain, rest sourced from reference TRBV19 and TRBJ2-7, is DGGITQSPKYLFRKEGQNVTLSCEQNLNHDAMYWYRQDPGQGLRLIYYSQIVNDFQKGDIAEGYSVSREKKESFPLTVTSAQKNPTAFYLCASSVPGIYEQYFGPGTRLTVT.